The 21 T cell receptor beta chains listed next were all sequenced from one sample in a study of T cell clonotyping in hematopoietic cell transplantation. Time point described: recipient sample about 28 days before transplant, after cytoreduction. TCRdb's copy holds only in-frame clones and misses some; the assay was immunoSEQ multiplex PCR. The table shows about 9,000 clones, with more than 85% occurring only once. The starting material was peripheral blood mononuclear cells, obtained before stem cell transplant. Every receptor here comes from a woman between 55 and 75 years old with acute myeloid leukemia. Some clones in this sample may be carry-over from other donors' samples.

This chain links TRBV7-2 with TRBJ1-4, with D unclear. The CDR3 sequence is 14 residues long. V was shortened by 1 base and J by 9 bases, with 12 bases between the two germline ends. Germline V gene lookup returns CDR1 SGHTA and CDR2 FQGNSA. The CDR3 sequence is CASSLGRNTQKLFF. For the CDR3, the DNA is TGTGCCAGCAGCTTAGGTCGAAATACCCAAAAACTGTTTTTT.

This clone was seen a handful of times. The chain uses TRBV5-1 and TRBJ1-2; TRBD1 agrees at 7 bases. V shed 5 bases, J shed 1 base, and the junction held 8 bases outside the gene matches. The CDR3 sequence is 15 residues long. Germline CDR1 is SGHRS and CDR2 is YFSETQ. CDR3 bases: TGCGCCAGCAGGGGGATTGGGGACAGTAACTATGGCTACACCTTC. It specifies CASRGIGDSNYGYTF.

This chain connects TRBV11-2 to TRBJ1-2; TRBD1 aligns across 9 bases. The CDR3 is 15 residues long. Germline V gives CDR1 SGHAT, CDR2 FQNNGV. J lost 2 bases, V lost 5 bases, and 6 bases had no gene match. CDR3 region: CASSPRGTGNYGYTF. In nucleotides, the CDR3 is TGTGCCAGCAGCCCTAGGGGGACAGGGAACTATGGCTACACCTTC. The full variable domain, rest sourced from reference TRBV11-2 and TRBJ1-2, is EAGVAQSPRYKIIEKRQSVAFWCNPISGHATLYWYQQILGQGPKLLIQFQNNGVVDDSQLPKDRFSAERLKGVDSTLKIQPAKLEDSAVYLCASSPRGTGNYGYTFGSGTRLTVV.

This clone came up once. The V call is TRBV9, the J call TRBJ2-2; TRBD1 agrees at 7 bases. There are 13 residues in the CDR3. V gave up 3 bases and J gave up 5 bases; unmatched junction bases: 1. Germline CDR1 reads SGDLS; CDR2 reads YYNGEE. The CDR3 protein is CASSGTGTGELFF. CDR3 sequence (DNA): TGTGCCAGCAGCGGGACAGGAACCGGGGAGCTGTTTTTT. The entire variable domain, with the rest obtained from reference TRBV9 and TRBJ2-2, is as follows: DSGVTQTPKHLITATGQRVTLRCSPRSGDLSVYWYQQSLDQGLQFLIQYYNGEERAKGNILERFSAQQFPDLHSELNLSSLELGDSALYFCASSGTGTGELFFGEGSRLTVL.

Notes on this clone: One junction end disagrees with the germline gene, perhaps due to a read error. This chain joins TRBV14 and TRBJ1-2; no reliable D call. The CDR3 sequence is 13 residues long. CDR1 is SGHDN, CDR2 FVKESK, per germline. CDR3 in amino acids: CASSQNFGGGYAF. The DNA for the CDR3 is TGTGCCAGCAGCCAGAACTTCGGAGGAGGCTACGCCTTC.

The chain combines TRBV7-9 with TRBJ2-1; possible D gene TRBD2, 5 bases. V was pared by 1 base and J by 5 bases, with 6 bases between. The CDR3 length is 13 residues. The germline V gene has CDR1 SEHNR and CDR2 FQNEAQ (reference sequence). The CDR3 coding sequence is TGTGCCAGCAGCTTAGTCGGGAACAATGAGCAGTTCTTC. It yields the protein CASSLVGNNEQFF. Filled out from reference TRBV7-9 and TRBJ2-1, the complete variable domain reads DTGVSQNPRHKITKRGQNVTFRCDPISEHNRLYWYRQTLGQGPEFLTYFQNEAQLEKSRLLSDRFSAERPKGSFSTLEIQRTEQGDSAMYLCASSLVGNNEQFFGPGTRLTVL.

The chain recombines TRBV11-3 with TRBJ1-2; D unresolved. This CDR3 spans 14 amino acids. Germline V gives CDR1 SGHNT, CDR2 YENEEA. V was pared by 5 bases and J by 3 bases, with 13 bases between. CDR3 in amino acids: CASSPSGMYYGYTF. In DNA form, the CDR3 reads TGTGCCAGCAGCCCCTCTGGGATGTACTATGGCTACACCTTC.

This clone was observed a handful of times. The chain links TRBV6-5 to TRBJ1-2, with a possible D match to TRBD1 (5 bases). There are 13 residues in the CDR3. V shed 6 bases and J shed 2 bases, with 10 bases lying between them. Germline V gene data show CDR1 as MNHEY and CDR2 as SVGAGI. DNA of the CDR3: TGTGCCAGCAGCTATGGACAAAACTATGGCTACACCTTC. As protein: CASSYGQNYGYTF.

The genes are TRBV13 and TRBJ1-1; the D is unclear. Germline CDR1 reads PRHDT; CDR2 reads FYEKMQ (reference sequence). Trimming took off 4 bases at V and 4 bases at J, with 16 bases between the two ends. This CDR3 region has 15 residues. The CDR3 coding sequence is TGTGCCAGCAGCTCGGCACACTCGGTCCTCACTGAAGCTTTCTTT. This sequence encodes CASSSAHSVLTEAFF.

The chain uses TRBV7-6 and TRBJ2-3; 9 bases line up with TRBD1. Germline V CDR1 and CDR2: SGHVS, FNYEAQ. J lost 4 bases, V lost 5 bases, and 10 bases had no gene match. The CDR3 is made up of 16 amino acids. The CDR3 coding sequence is TGTGCCAGCAGCCCGGATGGGACAGGGAGGTCAGATACGCAGTATTTT. Translating it yields CASSPDGTGRSDTQYF.

Only a few counts were recorded for this clone. The V and J genes are TRBV20-1 and TRBJ1-1; D unclear. V was pared by 3 bases and J by 0 bases, with 2 bases between. The CDR3 sequence is 11 residues long. CDR1 and CDR2 (germline): DFQATT, SNEGSKA (reference sequence). The DNA of the CDR3 is TGCAGTGCTAGTATGAACACTGAAGCTTTCTTT. This codes for CSASMNTEAFF.

The chain is built from TRBV5-4 and TRBJ2-2; 11 bases align to TRBD2. The V and J ends lost 6 bases and 5 bases, in that order; junction bases with no gene match: 6. Germline values: CDR1 SGHNT, CDR2 YYREEE (reference sequence). The length of the CDR3 is 15 residues. CDR3 sequence (DNA): TGTGCCAGCACCACCGGGACTAGCGGTACCGGGGAGCTGTTTTTT. Its protein is CASTTGTSGTGELFF.

This clone has more than one count but fewer than ten. The gene calls are TRBV6-1 and TRBJ2-1; 10 bases align to TRBD1. V shed 1 base and J 3 bases; nucleotides not matched to a gene: 0. The germline V gene encodes CDR1 MNHNS and CDR2 SASEGT. CDR3 size: 15 residues. The CDR3 region has the DNA TGTGCCAGCAGTGAAGGGACAGGGGGCTACAATGAGCAGTTCTTC. This encodes CASSEGTGGYNEQFF.

The rearrangement links TRBV7-3 to TRBJ2-1, with 7 bases matching TRBD2. The CDR3 has 14 amino acids. From germline, CDR1 is SGHTA and CDR2 FQGTGA. V lost 3 bases and J lost 10; bases outside the gene matches: 9. Here the CDR3 reads CASSLGRGPREQFF. CDR3 nucleotides: TGTGCCAGCAGCTTGGGGAGGGGACCTAGGGAGCAGTTCTTC.

The chain employs TRBV7-6 and TRBJ2-3; 9 positions match TRBD1. The CDR3 consists of 15 residues. Per the germline V gene, CDR1 is SGHVS and CDR2 is FNYEAQ. With 3 bases clipped from V and 4 bases from J, the junction kept 5 bases outside the gene matches. The CDR3 loop is CASSFGTGISDTQYF. The CDR3 region has the DNA TGTGCCAGCAGCTTCGGGACAGGGATTTCAGATACGCAGTATTTT.

This chain connects TRBV7-2 to TRBJ2-1; TRBD2 aligns across 9 bases. Unmatched junction bases numbered 12, after V lost 1 base and J lost 8 bases. Germline V gene lookup returns CDR1 SGHTA and CDR2 FQGNSA. This CDR3 region has 17 residues. For the CDR3, the DNA is TGTGCCAGCAGCTTAGAGGGTGGCGGCGGGAGGGGCGATGAGCAGTTCTTC. Amino acids: CASSLEGGGGRGDEQFF.

J is TRBJ1-4 and V is TRBV4-1; the D gene is possibly TRBD1 (5 bases). V lost 5 bases and J 3 bases, leaving 10 bases between the germline ends. Per the germline V gene, CDR1 is MGHRA and CDR2 is YSYEKL. This CDR3 is 14 amino acids long. CDR3 bases: TGCGCCAGCAGCGAAGGGGTAGCTAATGAAAAACTGTTTTTT. Translating it yields CASSEGVANEKLFF.

The table lists this clone with a count of one. The chain uses TRBV18 and TRBJ2-7; 8 nucleotides line up with TRBD1. With V trimmed by 4 bases and J by 1 base, 3 bases remained unmatched. The germline gives CDR1 KGHSH, CDR2 LQKENI. The CDR3 has 14 residues. The DNA for the CDR3 is TGTGCCAGCTCACAAGACAGGGGTTCCTACGAGCAGTACTTC. It specifies CASSQDRGSYEQYF.

The chain carries TRBV5-8 and TRBJ2-7; perhaps TRBD2 as D (6 bases). The CDR3 has 14 residues. Germline values: CDR1 SGHTS, CDR2 YDEGEE. V gave up 0 bases and J gave up 3 bases, with 10 bases separating them. The CDR3 coding sequence is TGTGCCAGCAGCTTGGTGGGGGGTAACTACGAGCAGTACGTC. It yields the protein CASSLVGGNYEQYV.

The rearrangement uses TRBV9 and TRBJ2-5, with no clear D. The CDR3 contains 13 residues. Germline CDR1 SGDLS, CDR2 YYNGEE. V lost 0 bases and J lost 3, with 6 bases in between. CDR3 sequence (DNA): TGTGCCAGCAGCGTAGGGCCAAAAGAGACCCAGTACTTC. It specifies CASSVGPKETQYF.

The chain recombines TRBV7-9 with TRBJ1-4; D ambiguous. Germline V gene sequence: CDR1 SEHNR, CDR2 FQNEAQ (reference sequence). Deletions cut 4 bases from V and 2 bases from J, with 11 bases between. The CDR3 totals 15 residues. This CDR3 is CASSSFIGTNEKLFF. Here the CDR3 DNA reads TGTGCCAGCAGCTCCTTTATAGGCACTAATGAAAAACTGTTTTTT.